A selection of T cell receptor beta chains follows, all from one sample in a study of T-cell memory formation after mild COVID-19. TCRdb used MiXCR to reprocess the 5' RACE reads, holding one entry per CDR3 protein. The sample records approximately 46,000 distinct CDR3 sequences, roughly an eighth being singletons. The sequenced sample was PBMCs or a T cell subset sorted from them (not recorded which). The receptors derive from a young man who had mild COVID-19 (a few samples of this study predate the infection). Cell type and time point are not known. CDR3s include the opening cysteine and the closing phenylalanine or tryptophan. Each record gives: J gene, clone size, V gene, CDR3 protein. Expanded clones get a size class; other rows say once, few or many, or leave the size out.

>TRBJ1-3|.|TRBV20-1
CSALTPGNTIYF
>TRBJ1-2|few|TRBV9
CASSPRYSNYGYTF
>TRBJ2-6|.|TRBV18
CASSPLGYSGANVLTF
>TRBJ2-1|many|TRBV6-5
CASSRLAGNEQFF
>TRBJ2-4|few|TRBV5-1
CASSLGNDVAKNIQYF
>TRBJ2-1|many|TRBV20-1
CSASPISGGAYNEQFF
>TRBJ2-1|.|TRBV12-3/TRBV12-4
CASSFSSYNEQFF
>TRBJ1-4|.|TRBV28
CASSLNRGRNEKLFF
>TRBJ1-2|few|TRBV2
CASSPTGDGYTF
>TRBJ2-5|few|TRBV5-1
CASRFGTSGETQYF
>TRBJ2-3|few|TRBV7-8
CASSRDPILADTQYF
>TRBJ1-2|once|TRBV9
CASSVGPGDNYGYTF
>TRBJ2-6|medium-sized|TRBV13
CASSPRWDTSGANVLTF
>TRBJ2-1|.|TRBV11-3
CASSSTLQVTPNEQFF
>TRBJ2-3|few|TRBV5-1
CASSSGTRSDTQYF
>TRBJ2-1|few|TRBV9
CASSRQASSYNEQFF
>TRBJ1-6|.|TRBV5-1
CASSQGAGGRSPLHF
>TRBJ2-3|many|TRBV12-3/TRBV12-4
CASSLGPDQVKYTQYF
>TRBJ1-2|.|TRBV5-1
CASSFPTGDGYTF
>TRBJ2-3|.|TRBV9
CASSLRTGTSTDTQYF
>TRBJ2-3|few|TRBV5-1
CASSPLGALRTDTQYF
>TRBJ1-5|.|TRBV5-6
CASSFLNQPQHF
>TRBJ1-1|few|TRBV7-2
CASSLVSEGEAFF
>TRBJ1-1|.|TRBV7-3
CASSLVGRGEAEAFF
>TRBJ2-2|.|TRBV7-9
CASSFRGSDTGELFF
>TRBJ2-5|few|TRBV5-1
CASSLVGDNQETQYF
>TRBJ1-1|.|TRBV28
CASSLYFTEAFF
>TRBJ2-1|.|TRBV6-1
CASSQAGTATYNEQFF
>TRBJ1-2|few|TRBV4-2
CASSQGTLGYGYTF
>TRBJ1-1|few|TRBV10-3
CATGRVDTEAFF
>TRBJ2-3|.|TRBV9
CASSVELGTPTRTDTQYF
>TRBJ2-3|.|TRBV6-7
CASSEEFTDTQYF
>TRBJ2-7|.|TRBV29-1
CSVGRVDSEQYF
>TRBJ2-1|few|TRBV24-1
CATSDPGTGGGWGNEQFF
>TRBJ1-5|few|TRBV28
CASSPGTTPRPQHF
>TRBJ2-3|medium-sized|TRBV4-2
CASSQEGGGLPDTQYF
>TRBJ2-5|.|TRBV2
CASIFVETQYF
>TRBJ2-2|once|TRBV6-6
CASIDLAPGELFF
>TRBJ1-2|.|TRBV3-1
CASSQYRGTNYGYTF
>TRBJ2-3|few|TRBV6-5
CASKTGSTDTQYF
>TRBJ2-1|.|TRBV24-1
CATSDSDRAYNEQFF
>TRBJ1-5|few|TRBV7-2
CASSPTQGSNQPQHF
>TRBJ1-2|.|TRBV18
CASSPGAEVFYGYTF
>TRBJ2-3|few|TRBV28
CASRTGTATDTQYF
>TRBJ2-1|.|TRBV6-5
CASSSPWDQYNEQFF
>TRBJ2-5|many|TRBV20-1
CSARRGSNWETQYF
>TRBJ2-2|.|TRBV5-6
CASSSGLTNTGELFF
>TRBJ2-2|few|TRBV6-2/TRBV6-3
CASTPRRGGRTGELFF
>TRBJ2-3|many|TRBV15
CATSPRSPDTQYF
>TRBJ2-3|.|TRBV7-9
CASSSGRGFGDTQYF
>TRBJ2-3|.|TRBV24-1
CATSDSWSSLQYF
>TRBJ1-1|many|TRBV12-3/TRBV12-4
CASSPLSGSTEAFF
>TRBJ1-2|.|TRBV5-1
CASSWGQSLGYTF
>TRBJ2-1|few|TRBV20-1
CSGLAGTYNEQFF